Detailed here is one TCR beta chain. Its target is not known. The data are from a study of T-cell reconstitution after alpha-beta-depleted transplantation in children. Unique molecular identifiers tagged the TCRbeta library. TCRdb analysed the PCR reads with MiXCR anew, one entry per CDR3 protein. The profile covers fewer than 1 million distinct CDR3 sequences, with roughly 15% appearing a single time and approximately 5% taken by the ten largest. Study-wide results and caveats: About two months after transplant, alpha-beta T cells reportedly came from several hundred expanded graft clones.

Germline values: CDR1 SGHTA, CDR2 FQGTGA. Trimming shortened V by 5 bases and J by 8 bases, and 12 bases separated the two germline ends. The CDR3 contains 12 residues. This clonotype was obtained from a male patient younger than 18 who had a stem cell transplant for acute lymphoblastic leukemia, so the T cells may come from the graft donor. The starting material was PBMCs, mostly from graft donor cells, obtained 360 days after TCRalphabeta/CD19-depleted stem cell transplant. The V gene is TRBV7-3, the J gene TRBJ1-2; no clear D gene. The CDR3 spells CASSPERGGYTF. Written as DNA, the CDR3 is TGTGCCAGCAGCCCAGAACGAGGGGGCTACACCTTC.